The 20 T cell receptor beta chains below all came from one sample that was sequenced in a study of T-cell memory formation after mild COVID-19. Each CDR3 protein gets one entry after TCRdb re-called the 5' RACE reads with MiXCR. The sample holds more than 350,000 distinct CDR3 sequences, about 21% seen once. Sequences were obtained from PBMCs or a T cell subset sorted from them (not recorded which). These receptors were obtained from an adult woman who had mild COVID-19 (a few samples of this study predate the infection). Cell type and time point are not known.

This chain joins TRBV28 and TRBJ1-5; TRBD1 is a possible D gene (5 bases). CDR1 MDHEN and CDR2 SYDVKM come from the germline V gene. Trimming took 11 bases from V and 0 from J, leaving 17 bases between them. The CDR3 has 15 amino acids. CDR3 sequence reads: CAVWGPGYSNQPQHF. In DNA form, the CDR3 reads TGTGCCGTATGGGGCCCTGGATATAGCAATCAGCCCCAGCATTTT.

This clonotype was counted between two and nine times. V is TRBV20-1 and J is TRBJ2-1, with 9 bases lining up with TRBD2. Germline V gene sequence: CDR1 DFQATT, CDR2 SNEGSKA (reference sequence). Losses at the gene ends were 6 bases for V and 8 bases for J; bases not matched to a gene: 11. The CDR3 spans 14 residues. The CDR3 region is CSAGKAGGSDEQFF. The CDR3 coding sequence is TGCAGTGCCGGAAAAGCGGGAGGTAGCGATGAGCAGTTCTTC.

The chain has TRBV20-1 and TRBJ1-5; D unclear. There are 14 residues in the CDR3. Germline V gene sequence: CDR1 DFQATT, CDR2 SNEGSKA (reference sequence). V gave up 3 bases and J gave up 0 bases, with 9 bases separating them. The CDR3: CSASGDYSNQPQHF. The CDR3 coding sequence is TGCAGTGCTAGCGGGGATTATAGCAATCAGCCCCAGCATTTT.

The CDR3 region is CASSRRAGGAVDTQYF. Written as DNA, the CDR3 is TGTGCCAGCAGCCGTAGGGCGGGAGGAGCGGTGGATACGCAGTATTTT. J is TRBJ2-3 and V is TRBV7-2, with TRBD2 identical over 8 bases. Germline V CDR1 and CDR2: SGHTA, FQGNSA. The length of the CDR3 is 16 residues. J lost 6 bases, V lost 5 bases, and 13 bases had no gene match.

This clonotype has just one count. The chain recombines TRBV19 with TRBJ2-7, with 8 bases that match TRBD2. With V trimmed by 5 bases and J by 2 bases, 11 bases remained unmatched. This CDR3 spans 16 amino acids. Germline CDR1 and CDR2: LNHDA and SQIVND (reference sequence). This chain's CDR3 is CASSQTTSEPAYEQYF. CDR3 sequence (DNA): TGTGCCAGTAGTCAAACGACTAGCGAGCCCGCCTACGAGCAGTACTTC.

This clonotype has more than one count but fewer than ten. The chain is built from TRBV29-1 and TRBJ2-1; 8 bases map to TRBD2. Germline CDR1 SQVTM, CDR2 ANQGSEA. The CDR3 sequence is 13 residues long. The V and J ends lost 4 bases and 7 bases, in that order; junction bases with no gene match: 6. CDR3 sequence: CSVVSGGLNEQFF. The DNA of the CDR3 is TGCAGCGTTGTAAGCGGGGGCCTTAATGAGCAGTTCTTC.

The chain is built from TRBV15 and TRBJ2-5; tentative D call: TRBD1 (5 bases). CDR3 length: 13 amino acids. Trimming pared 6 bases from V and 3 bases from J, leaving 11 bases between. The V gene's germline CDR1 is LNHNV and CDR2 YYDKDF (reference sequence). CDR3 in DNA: TGTGCCACCAGAACTACAGGAGAAGAGACCCAGTACTTC. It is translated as CATRTTGEETQYF.

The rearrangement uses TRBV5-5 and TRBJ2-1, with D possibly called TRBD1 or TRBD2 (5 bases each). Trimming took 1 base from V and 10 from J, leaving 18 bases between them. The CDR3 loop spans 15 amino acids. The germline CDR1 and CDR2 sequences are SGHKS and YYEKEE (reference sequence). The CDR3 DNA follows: TGTGCCAGCAGCTTGACGGACATTCCGAGAGGGGAGCAGTTCTTC. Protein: CASSLTDIPRGEQFF.

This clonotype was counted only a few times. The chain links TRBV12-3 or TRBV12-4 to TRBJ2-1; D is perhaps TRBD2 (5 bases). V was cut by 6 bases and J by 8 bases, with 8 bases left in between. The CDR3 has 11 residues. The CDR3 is CASSRADEQFF. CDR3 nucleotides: TGTGCCAGCAGCCGAGCGGATGAGCAGTTCTTC.

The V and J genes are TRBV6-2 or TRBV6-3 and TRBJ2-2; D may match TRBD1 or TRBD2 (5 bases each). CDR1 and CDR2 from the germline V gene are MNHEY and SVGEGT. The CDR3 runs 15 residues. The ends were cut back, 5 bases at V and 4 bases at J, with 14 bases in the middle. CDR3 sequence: CASSEIPRGTGELFF. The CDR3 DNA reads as TGTGCCAGCAGTGAGATCCCGAGGGGCACCGGGGAGCTGTTTTTT.

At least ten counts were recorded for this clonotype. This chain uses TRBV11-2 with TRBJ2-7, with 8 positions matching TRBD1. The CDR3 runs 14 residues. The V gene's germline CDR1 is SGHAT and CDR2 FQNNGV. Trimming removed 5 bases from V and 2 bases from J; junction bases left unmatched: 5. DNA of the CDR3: TGTGCCAGCAGCCAGACAGGGGCGACCTACGAGCAGTACTTC. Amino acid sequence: CASSQTGATYEQYF.

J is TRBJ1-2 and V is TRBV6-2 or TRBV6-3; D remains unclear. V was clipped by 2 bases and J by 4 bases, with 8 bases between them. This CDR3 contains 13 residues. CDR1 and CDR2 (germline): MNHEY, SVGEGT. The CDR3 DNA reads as TGTGCCAGCAGTTACAGACGGGTCTATGGCTACACCTTC. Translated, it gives CASSYRRVYGYTF.

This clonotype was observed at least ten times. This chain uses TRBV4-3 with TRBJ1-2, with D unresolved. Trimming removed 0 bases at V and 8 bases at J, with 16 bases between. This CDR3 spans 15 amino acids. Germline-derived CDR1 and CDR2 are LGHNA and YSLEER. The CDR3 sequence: CASSQDFVVDFGYTF. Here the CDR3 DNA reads TGCGCCAGCAGCCAAGATTTCGTGGTTGATTTCGGCTACACCTTC.

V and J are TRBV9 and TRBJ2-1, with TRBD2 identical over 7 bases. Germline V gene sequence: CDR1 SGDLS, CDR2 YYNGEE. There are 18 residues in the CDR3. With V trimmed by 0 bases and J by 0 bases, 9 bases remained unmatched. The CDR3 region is CASSVALLRGDSYNEQFF. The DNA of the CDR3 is TGTGCCAGCAGCGTAGCTCTCCTTCGGGGGGACTCCTACAATGAGCAGTTCTTC.

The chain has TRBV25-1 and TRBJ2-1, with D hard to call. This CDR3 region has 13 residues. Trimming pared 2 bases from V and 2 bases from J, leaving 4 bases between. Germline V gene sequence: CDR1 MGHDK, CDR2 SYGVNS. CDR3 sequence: CASSEKPYNEQFF. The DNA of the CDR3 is TGTGCCAGCAGTGAAAAACCCTACAATGAGCAGTTCTTC. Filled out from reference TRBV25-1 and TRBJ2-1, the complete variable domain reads EADIYQTPRYLVIGTGKKITLECSQTMGHDKMYWYQQDPGMELHLIHYSYGVNSTEKGDLSSESTVSRIRTEHFPLTLESARPSHTSQYLCASSEKPYNEQFFGPGTRLTVL.

The CDR3 DNA reads TGTGCCAGCAGTGAAGGGGGTGGGGCCAACGTCCTGACTTTC. The encoded protein is CASSEGGGANVLTF. J is TRBJ2-6 and V is TRBV25-1; tentatively, D is TRBD1 or TRBD2 (5 bases each). Trimming stripped 2 bases from V and 3 bases from J, with 5 bases between. Germline CDR1 is MGHDK and CDR2 is SYGVNS. This CDR3 region has 14 residues.

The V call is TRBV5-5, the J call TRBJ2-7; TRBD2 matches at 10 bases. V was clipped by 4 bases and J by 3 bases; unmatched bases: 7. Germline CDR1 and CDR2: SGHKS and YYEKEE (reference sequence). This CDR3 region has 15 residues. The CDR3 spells CASSPSAGGIYEQYF. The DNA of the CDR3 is TGTGCCAGCAGCCCTTCAGCGGGGGGGATCTACGAGCAGTACTTC.

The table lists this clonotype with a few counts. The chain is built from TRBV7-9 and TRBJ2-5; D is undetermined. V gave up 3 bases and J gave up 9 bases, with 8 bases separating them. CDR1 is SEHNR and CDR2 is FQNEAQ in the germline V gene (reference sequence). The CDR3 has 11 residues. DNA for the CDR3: TGTGCCAGCAGCTTGTCCGGGTCCCAGTACTTC. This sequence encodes CASSLSGSQYF.

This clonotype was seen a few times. CDR3 sequence (DNA): TGTGCCAGCTCCTCGACCGGGGGATTTCAGCCCCAGCATTTT. This codes for CASSSTGGFQPQHF. The chain couples TRBV18 to TRBJ1-5; D is possibly TRBD1 (5 bases). V gave up 6 bases and J gave up 6 bases, with 15 bases separating them. From germline, CDR1 is KGHSH and CDR2 LQKENI. The CDR3 is 14 residues long. The variable domain in full, with the rest retrieved from reference TRBV18 and TRBJ1-5, is NAGVMQNPRHLVRRRGQEARLRCSPMKGHSHVYWYRQLPEEGLKFMVYLQKENIIDESGMPKERFSAEFPKEGPSILRIQQVVRGDSAAYFCASSSTGGFQPQHFGDGTRLSIL.

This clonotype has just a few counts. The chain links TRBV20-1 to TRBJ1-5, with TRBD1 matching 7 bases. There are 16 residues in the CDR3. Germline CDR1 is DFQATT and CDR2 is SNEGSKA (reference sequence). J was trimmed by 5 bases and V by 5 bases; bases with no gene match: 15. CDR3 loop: CSALDREGSFDQPQHF. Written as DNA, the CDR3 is TGCAGTGCTCTCGACAGGGAAGGGAGTTTCGATCAGCCCCAGCATTTT.